The next 10 T cell receptor beta chains were all read from a single sample in a study of early T cells in non-severe SARS-CoV-2 infection. TCRdb processed the 5' RACE reads anew with MiXCR; each CDR3 protein has one entry. The sample lists 30,000 to 35,000 distinct CDR3 sequences, roughly 6.6% seen once, with about 2.5% in the top ten. Sequences were obtained from whole blood. Receptors originate from an adult who was a healthcare worker with PCR-confirmed SARS-CoV-2 infection or an uninfected control (not recorded which).

This clonotype was seen many times. It is unclear where the CDR3 begins or ends on the DNA, so no DNA is shown, and the CDR3 is as TCRdb lists it. This chain links TRBV3-2 with TRBJ2-2; the table names TRBD2, a call not compared with the DNA. TRBV3-2 is an annotated pseudogene. The CDR3 is 19 amino acids long, termini counted. CDR3 loop: CASRTTQGRDFEHRGAVFF.

This clonotype was recorded many times. The chain has TRBV5-1 and TRBJ2-1; TRBD2 matches 13 bases. Germline CDR1 and CDR2: SGHRS and YFSETQ. After removal of 1 base from V and 2 bases from J, the junction contained 3 bases not matched to a gene. The CDR3 runs to 17 residues. The CDR3, as DNA: TGCGCCAGCAGCTTGCTTACTAGCGGGAGGGCCTACAATGAGCAGTTCTTC. Protein product: CASSLLTSGRAYNEQFF.

This clonotype was recorded many times. V gene TRBV12-3 or TRBV12-4 combines with J gene TRBJ2-5, with D maybe TRBD2 (6 bases). The CDR3 extends over 12 amino acids. V was cut by 2 bases and J by 5 bases, with 6 bases left in between. This chain's CDR3 is CASSLLAETQYF. CDR3 DNA sequence: TGTGCCAGCAGTTTACTAGCGGAGACCCAGTACTTC.

This clonotype was seen a handful of times. This chain joins TRBV18 and TRBJ2-7; the D is unclear. CDR3 length equals 13 residues. Looked up from germline, CDR1 is KGHSH and CDR2 is LQKENI. Trimming removed 1 base at V and 3 bases at J, with 7 bases between. The CDR3 DNA is TGTGCCAGCTCACCACAGAAGGACTACGAGCAGTACTTC. Protein: CASSPQKDYEQYF.

Many counts were recorded for this clonotype. The chain has TRBV12-3 or TRBV12-4 and TRBJ1-1; tentative D call: TRBD1 (6 bases). This CDR3 is built from 14 residues. With 5 bases removed from V and 1 base from J, the gap between germline ends came to 11 bases. Written as DNA, the CDR3 is TGTGCCAGCAGTAACCAGGACAGGAACACTGAAGCTTTCTTT. Its translation is CASSNQDRNTEAFF.

This clonotype has more than one count but fewer than ten. The gene calls are TRBV5-1 and TRBJ1-3, with D hard to call. Germline lookup yields CDR1 SGHRS and CDR2 YFSETQ. Trimming took 3 bases from V and 2 from J, leaving 12 bases between them. The CDR3 covers 15 residues. CDR3 protein: CASSSGRSAGNTIYF. For the CDR3, the DNA is TGCGCCAGCAGCTCCGGACGATCAGCTGGAAACACCATATATTTT.

Many counts were recorded for this clonotype. V and J are TRBV7-9 and TRBJ1-1, with D possibly matching TRBD1 (6 bases). The CDR3 is 11 residues long. The germline V gene encodes CDR1 SEHNR and CDR2 FQNEAQ (reference sequence). V shed 4 bases and J shed 12 bases, with 12 bases lying between them. CDR3 in amino acids: CASSSADRPFF. The CDR3 DNA is TGTGCCAGCAGCTCCGCGGACAGACCTTTCTTT.

In its sample, this clonotype was seen many times. Here the CDR3 reads CASSPSGGRNLNEQFF. The DNA for the CDR3 is TGTGCCAGTAGTCCTTCGGGAGGGAGGAATTTGAATGAGCAGTTCTTC. The J gene is TRBJ2-1, the V gene TRBV19, with TRBD2 matching 8 bases. Germline V lookup: CDR1 LNHDA, CDR2 SQIVND (reference sequence). CDR3 size: 16 residues. Trimming cost V 5 bases and J 7 bases; bases outside gene matches: 13.

The V and J genes are TRBV5-1 and TRBJ2-3, with D hard to call. The germline CDR1 and CDR2 sequences are SGHRS and YFSETQ. The CDR3 is 14 amino acids. The ends were cut back, 0 bases at V and 8 bases at J, with 13 bases in the middle. CDR3 region: CASSLDPGLGTQYF. For the CDR3, the DNA is TGCGCCAGCAGCTTGGACCCTGGGCTGGGTACGCAGTATTTT.

This clonotype has only a few counts. The chain uses TRBV28 and TRBJ2-1; D is ambiguous. CDR3 length: 16 residues. The V gene lost 5 bases and the J gene lost 7 bases, with 21 bases spanning the gap. From germline, CDR1 is MDHEN and CDR2 SYDVKM. DNA for the CDR3: TGTGCCAGCAGTCCCAATCCCGGTACCGAGGAGAATGAGCAGTTCTTC. Translation gives CASSPNPGTEENEQFF.